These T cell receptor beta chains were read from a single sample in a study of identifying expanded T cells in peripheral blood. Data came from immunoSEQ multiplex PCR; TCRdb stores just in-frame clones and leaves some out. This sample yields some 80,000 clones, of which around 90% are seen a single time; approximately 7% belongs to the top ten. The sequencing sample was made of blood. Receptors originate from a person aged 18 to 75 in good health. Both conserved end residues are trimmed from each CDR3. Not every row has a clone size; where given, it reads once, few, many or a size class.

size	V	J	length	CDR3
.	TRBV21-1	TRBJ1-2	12	AVPGTGERNGYT
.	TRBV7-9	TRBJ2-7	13	ASSLSGTGGIEQY
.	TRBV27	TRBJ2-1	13	ASSAPGQGYNEQF
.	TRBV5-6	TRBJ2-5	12	ASSQAGGGETQY
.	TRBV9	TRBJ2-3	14	ASSVGGTGLTDTQY
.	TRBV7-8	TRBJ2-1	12	ASSFSDRDNEQF
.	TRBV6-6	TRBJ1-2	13	ATDPTGVGNYGYT
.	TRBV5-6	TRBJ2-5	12	ASSTGLARETQY
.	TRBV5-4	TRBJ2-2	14	ASSPSGGANTGELF
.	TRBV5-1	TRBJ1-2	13	ASSPGGQGRYGYT
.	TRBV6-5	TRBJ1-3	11	ASSLIFGNTIY
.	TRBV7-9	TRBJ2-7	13	ASSLDSREGAEQY
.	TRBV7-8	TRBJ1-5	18	ASETPFLCGLRTANQPQH
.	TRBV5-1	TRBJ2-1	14	ASSRFAGGAYNEQF
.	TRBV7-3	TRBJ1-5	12	ASSPGGENQPQH
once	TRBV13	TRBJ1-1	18	ASSYHPLPTGQSLNTEAF
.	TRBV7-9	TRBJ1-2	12	ASSLATQSYGYT
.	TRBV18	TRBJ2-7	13	ASSPGDKDAYEQY
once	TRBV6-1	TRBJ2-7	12	ASSEPGDTYEQY
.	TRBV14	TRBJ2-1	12	ASSHLNPDNEQF
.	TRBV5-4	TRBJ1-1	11	ACQQGENTEAF
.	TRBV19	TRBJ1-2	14	ASSSGQGAYGYGYT
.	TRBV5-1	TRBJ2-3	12	ASKGLAVSDTQY
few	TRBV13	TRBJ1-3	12	ASSRGRTGNTIY
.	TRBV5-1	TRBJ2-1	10	ASSLILGEQF